This T cell receptor (beta chain) was sequenced during a study of circulating CD8 cells and anti-PD-1 response in melanoma. Looked up from germline, CDR1 is SEHNR and CDR2 is FQNEAQ (reference sequence). The CDR3 covers 15 residues. The V gene end was trimmed by 2 bases and the J gene end by 1 base; junction bases not matched to a gene: 2. Study-level results: Experiments were generally run without replicates.

TCR libraries were prepared from roughly 14 ng of total RNA with the QIAseq Immune Repertoire TCR panel. TCRdb used MiXCR to reprocess the reads, holding one entry per CDR3 protein. The profile covers 940 or so distinct CDR3 sequences, with roughly 4.4% appearing a single time and around 5.4% taken by the ten largest. This clonotype counts as large. The antigen remains undetermined. Four subsets defined by PD-1 and/or TIGIT were sorted from live CD3+CD8+TCRalphabeta+ cells. V is TRBV7-9 and J is TRBJ1-5; 7 bases fit TRBD1. This clonotype was obtained from a human donor with melanoma. The material was CD8+ T cells from PBMCs, obtained at baseline or after one month of anti-PD-1 therapy (not recorded which). CDR3 residues: CASSLKGASNQPQHF. The CDR3 DNA reads TGTGCCAGCAGCTTAAAGGGGGCGAGCAATCAGCCCCAGCATTTT.